The 10 T cell receptor beta chains given below trace back to one sample, sequenced in a study of CD4 T cells in relation to SARS-CoV-2 and coronaviruses (dated by TCRdb to the early 2020s). Libraries were constructed by the immunoSEQ multiplex PCR assay. The clones in this table, taken by TCRdb from immuneACCESS, are in-frame only. Not every clone is retained; where verified, under half of the shortfall comes from an unresolved V gene, and the cause of the rest is unknown. The table for this sample lists some 25,000 clones; roughly 73% of them were counted only once. Of the sample, 18% falls within the top ten clones. CD4+ T cells from unexposed donors were collected before the COVID-19 pandemic (2011-2018). Following 10 days of culture, the EasySep CD4+ T cell isolation kit was used to isolate CD4+ T cells. These receptors' antigens are unknown. What was sequenced was CD4+ T cells from PBMCs, cultured in vitro. The receptors were gathered from a human donor in good health.

The chain employs TRBV5-1 and TRBJ2-7; D possibly corresponds to TRBD1 (6 bases). This CDR3 region has 13 residues. Germline CDR1 SGHRS, CDR2 YFSETQ. Trimming removed 4 bases at V and 2 bases at J, with 10 bases between. The CDR3 nucleotides are TGCGCCAGCAGCGACAGGTTGGCCTACGAGCAGTACTTC. Its translation is CASSDRLAYEQYF.

The rearrangement joins TRBV18 to TRBJ2-5, with 8 bases that match TRBD1. Per germline, CDR1 KGHSH and CDR2 LQKENI. This CDR3 region has 13 residues. Germline trimming cut 8 bases from V and 5 bases from J; bases unmatched to any gene: 7. For the CDR3, the DNA is TGTGCCAGCCAGGGACAGGAGGTCGAGACCCAGTACTTC. Translating it yields CASQGQEVETQYF. The variable domain in full, with the rest retrieved from reference TRBV18 and TRBJ2-5, is NAGVMQNPRHLVRRRGQEARLRCSPMKGHSHVYWYRQLPEEGLKFMVYLQKENIIDESGMPKERFSAEFPKEGPSILRIQQVVRGDSAAYFCASQGQEVETQYFGPGTRLLVL.

V gene TRBV5-1 combines with J gene TRBJ1-1, with D maybe TRBD1 (5 bases). The germline gives CDR1 SGHRS, CDR2 YFSETQ. The length of the CDR3 is 14 residues. V dropped 0 bases and J dropped 6 bases, with 12 bases sitting between them. CDR3 bases: TGCGCCAGCAGCTTGGGAACAGGAACGTCTGAAGCTTTCTTT. It yields the protein CASSLGTGTSEAFF.

The chain recombines TRBV18 with TRBJ2-7, with 10 bases fitting TRBD2. V was pared by 1 base and J by 3 bases, with 6 bases of the junction left unmatched. The CDR3 extends over 16 amino acids. Germline V gene lookup returns CDR1 KGHSH and CDR2 LQKENI. The CDR3 DNA is TGTGCCAGCTCACCACTTTTATTAGCGGGAGGCTACGAGCAGTACTTC. Its protein is CASSPLLLAGGYEQYF.

The DNA of the CDR3 is TGTGCCAGCAGCTTGGGGGGACTAGCGGGAGGAATCCAAGAGACCCAGTACTTC. Translating it yields CASSLGGLAGGIQETQYF. The chain links TRBV5-4 to TRBJ2-5; 15 bases agree with TRBD2. Trimming cost V 0 bases and J 1 base; bases outside gene matches: 4. The CDR3 is made up of 18 amino acids. Germline-derived CDR1 and CDR2 are SGHNT and YYREEE (reference sequence).

The V gene is TRBV3-1 (or the pseudogene TRBV3-2), the J gene TRBJ1-1; D possibly corresponds to TRBD1 (5 bases). Germline V CDR1 and CDR2: LGHDT, YNNKEL (reference sequence). CDR3 length equals 13 residues. Trimming pared 5 bases from V and 8 bases from J, leaving 15 bases between. This CDR3 is CASSSQGGGEAFF. In DNA form, the CDR3 reads TGTGCCAGCAGCTCCCAGGGTGGGGGAGAAGCTTTCTTT.

The gene calls are TRBV7-2 and TRBJ1-2; 7 bases match TRBD1. CDR1 and CDR2 (germline): SGHTA, FQGNSA. This CDR3 is built from 16 residues. V lost 1 base to trimming and J lost 5 bases; unmatched junction nucleotides: 10. The CDR3 coding sequence is TGTGCCAGCAGCTTAGTTCCGGGACACAGGGGTTATGGCTACACCTTC. Encoded protein: CASSLVPGHRGYGYTF. Full variable domain (missing parts from reference TRBV7-2 and TRBJ1-2): GAGVSQSPSNKVTEKGKDVELRCDPISGHTALYWYRQSLGQGLEFLIYFQGNSAPDKSGLPSDRFSAERTGGSVSTLTIQRTQQEDSAVYLCASSLVPGHRGYGYTFGSGTRLTVV.

The chain couples TRBV18 to TRBJ1-2; 7 bases match TRBD1. CDR1 is KGHSH, CDR2 LQKENI, per germline. The CDR3 extends over 12 amino acids. J was trimmed by 8 bases and V by 4 bases; bases with no gene match: 4. The CDR3 spells CASSQDRVGYTF. CDR3 in DNA: TGTGCCAGCTCACAAGACAGGGTCGGCTACACCTTC.

V gene TRBV6-4 combines with J gene TRBJ2-1; maybe TRBD2 (6 bases). V lost 4 bases and J 9 bases, leaving 13 bases between the germline ends. Germline V gene data show CDR1 as MRHNA and CDR2 as SNTAGT. The CDR3 totals 13 residues. The CDR3 bases are TGTGCCAGCAGTGTTCGTGAGGGACTTGAGCAGTTCTTC. Residues: CASSVREGLEQFF.

This clone was counted a single time. CDR3 amino acids: CASTVNRGWDEQFF. In DNA form, the CDR3 reads TGTGCCAGCACCGTTAACAGGGGGTGGGATGAGCAGTTCTTC. The chain has TRBV27 and TRBJ2-1; 8 positions match TRBD1. V lost 7 bases to trimming and J lost 8 bases; unmatched junction nucleotides: 10. CDR3 length: 14 residues. Germline CDR1 is MNHEY and CDR2 is SMNVEV (reference sequence).